The clone carrying this TCR beta chain was found a few times. Its specificity is not known. The CDR3 has 15 residues. V was pared by 2 bases and J by 6 bases, with 17 bases between. Germline V gene lookup returns CDR1 SGHTA and CDR2 FQGTGA. The data were obtained in a study of Tregs in tolerant kidney transplant recipients. Study-level points and caveats: Few patients were studied, so findings need validation in larger groups. No direct test of biological reproducibility was done here.

Unstimulated Tregs (CD4+CD25+CD127-) and CD4+CD25- non-Tregs were sorted from PBMCs. Here immunoSEQ multiplex PCR was the method, and the copy in TCRdb shows in-frame clones only, minus some. The data contain about 240,000 clones, 80% to 85% of them seen just once; the ten biggest clones take up 0.64%. This TCR came from a human donor in good health. The source material was CD4+ T cells from blood. This sequence joins TRBV7-3 and TRBJ2-7; D may be TRBD1 (5 bases). Here the CDR3 reads CASSLGGPGNSEQYF. The CDR3 DNA is TGTGCCAGCAGCTTAGGTGGCCCAGGGAATAGCGAGCAGTACTTC.